This record concerns one TCR beta chain sequence. Its antigen is currently not known. Qualities for individual bases were not recorded, and no much larger clone is one base off. The data stem from a study of CD8 T cells in Susac syndrome (dated by TCRdb to the late 2010s). Some background on the complete study: Whether CD8+ T cell activation and differentiation in Susac syndrome was antigen driven was tested using repertoire sequencing. Overall study outcomes, separate from this receptor: The study acknowledged that relatively few individuals were included in the TCR sequencing and HLA analysis.

V has 5 bases trimmed and J has 6 bases trimmed; junction bases matching no gene number 8. The germline V gene supplies CDR1 SGHAT and CDR2 FQNNGV. The CDR3 starts with the cysteine, ends with the phenylalanine, and has 15 residues. The read is trimmed to its CDR3 DNA, 45 bases read in frame from base 1. RNA was extracted using the RNeasy kit, and about 0.45 to 1 microgram was reverse transcribed with random hexamers. The immunoSEQ multiplex PCR assay, which covers 54 Vbeta and 13 Jbeta segments, was used to amplify TCR beta CDR3 regions. Bias from PCR amplification was corrected by using a synthetic template baseline for primer optimization and for computational correction. Regarding the original processing steps: Only productive sequences were kept, with reads annotated to V, D and J genes according to IMGT and analyzed in immunoSEQ Analyzer. To calculate clonality, Shannon entropy was normalized by log2 of the number of productive unique sequences and then subtracted from one. For each patient and control, public and private clones were evaluated among the 100 most prevalent clones. A clone was defined as Susac-specific if it was absent from the healthy and MS cohorts, from over a thousand published viral clones and from other ImmuneACCESS disease sequences. The public reads were reprocessed in TCRdb via fastp at Q25 and MiXCR, keeping in-frame beta chains. When rows share a CDR3 protein, they turn into one entry using the most common DNA and genes. These V and J calls originate from TCRdb's pipeline instead of the authors' own analysis. This sample is represented by some 100,000 distinct CDR3 sequences; 96% of them were singletons. 0.096% of the sample goes to the ten largest clones.

High-throughput TCR beta sequencing profiled peripheral blood CD8+ and CD4+ T cells from healthy donors, Susac syndrome patients and multiple sclerosis patients. Healthy donors were age- and sex-matched controls. Bulk CD8+ and CD4+ T cells were purified magnetically by negative isolation, whereas CD8+ TEMRA cells were enriched by FACS. Blood was drawn into EDTA tubes, processed within 24 hours, and PBMCs were isolated by density gradient centrifugation. PBMCs intended for TCR sequencing were frozen in liquid nitrogen and were later thawed in a 37 degrees C water bath. Purity of sorted or isolated CD4+, CD8+ and CD8+ TEMRA cells was at least 90%.

Sequences were obtained from CD4+ T cells from PBMCs. The V gene is TRBV11-2 and the J gene is TRBJ2-7; 12 bases in the junction line up with TRBD2. This TCR came from a human donor in good health. The nucleotide sequence reads TGTGCCAGCAGCCCCCGACTAGCGGGAGCTGGCGAGCAGTACTTC. It codes for CASSPRLAGAGEQYF.